These 30 T cell receptor beta chains were sequenced from one sample in a study of beta chain features in type 1 diabetes. Every isolated RNA sample was fully reverse transcribed, so sequencing captured expressed TCRB transcripts. Only in-frame clones appear in the TCRdb table, and some are missing; sequencing was by immunoSEQ multiplex PCR. Here the sample spans roughly 240,000 clones, approximately 25% being singletons. Study-wide results and caveats: Significant though moderate, a shortening of TCRB CDR3s appeared in all four CD4+ subsets of Type 1 diabetes patients.

These receptors lack a known antigen. The specimen was naive CD4+ T cells from blood. The receptors shown here come from a woman between 25 and 40 years old with type 1 diabetes.

J is TRBJ2-5 and V is TRBV7-9; weak D call: TRBD2 (6 bases). Per the germline V gene, CDR1 is SEHNR and CDR2 is FQNEAQ (reference sequence). This CDR3 comprises 15 residues. Trimming left V 5 bases short and J 2 bases short, with 15 bases between. The CDR3 region has the DNA TGTGCCAGCAGCCAGAGGGGACGGGGGCAAGAGACCCAGTACTTC. This translates into CASSQRGRGQETQYF.

This chain links TRBV27 with TRBJ2-2, with a possible D match to TRBD1 (5 bases). This CDR3 contains 15 residues. V lost 6 bases to trimming and J lost 1 base, with 12 bases between them. Germline V gene lookup returns CDR1 MNHEY and CDR2 SMNVEV (reference sequence). CDR3 in amino acids: CASRRQSVNTGELFF. The CDR3 DNA is TGTGCCAGCAGGAGACAGTCCGTGAACACCGGGGAGCTGTTTTTT.

This clone was seen a few times. The chain couples TRBV29-1 to TRBJ2-7; maybe TRBD1 (5 bases). Germline loops: CDR1 SQVTM, CDR2 ANQGSEA. CDR3 length: 13 residues. Trimming took off 3 bases at V and 4 bases at J, with 13 bases between the two ends. Here the CDR3 DNA reads TGCAGCGTTGATGGAACAGGTCTGTACGAGCAGTACTTC. Translating it yields CSVDGTGLYEQYF.

The chain combines TRBV6-6 with TRBJ2-3, with D tentatively TRBD2 (6 bases). There are 15 residues in the CDR3. The V gene's germline CDR1 is MNHNY and CDR2 SVGAGI (reference sequence). V was pared by 6 bases and J by 4 bases, with 17 bases between. This CDR3 reads CASSRTVPGADTQYF. The CDR3 coding sequence is TGTGCCAGCAGCCGGACCGTACCGGGGGCAGATACGCAGTATTTT.

This clone was seen a handful of times. The rearrangement links TRBV11-2 to TRBJ2-5, with TRBD1 matching over 7 bases. Germline V gene sequence: CDR1 SGHAT, CDR2 FQNNGV. The CDR3 length is 15 residues. With V trimmed by 0 bases and J by 2 bases, 3 bases remained unmatched. CDR3 region: CASSLETGHQETQYF. DNA of the CDR3: TGTGCCAGCAGCTTAGAGACAGGGCATCAAGAGACCCAGTACTTC.

This chain links TRBV21-1 with TRBJ1-1; TRBD1 is the table's D call and was not checked against the DNA. TRBV21-1 is annotated as a pseudogene. The CDR3 extends over 18 amino acids. The CDR3 DNA reads as TGTGCCAGCAGCACACCTAAGGTTGGACATACCTTGAACACTGAAGCTTTCTTT. Translation: CASSTPKVGHTLNTEAFF.

The CDR3 loop reads CSWDRDYEQYF. The CDR3 region has the DNA TGCAGTTGGGACAGGGACTACGAGCAGTACTTC. The chain has TRBV20-1 and TRBJ2-7; TRBD1 agrees at 9 bases. This CDR3 is 11 amino acids long. From germline, CDR1 is DFQATT and CDR2 SNEGSKA (reference sequence). V trimming: 8 bases; J trimming: 3 bases; junction bases outside the gene matches: 2.

V gene TRBV30 combines with J gene TRBJ1-5, with unresolved D. V was trimmed by 1 base and J by 3 bases, leaving 7 bases between them. This CDR3 has 13 residues. Germline CDR1 reads GTSNPN; CDR2 reads SVGIG (reference sequence). CDR3 DNA sequence: TGTGCCTGGAGTGGGCCCATCAATCAGCCCCAGCATTTT. As protein: CAWSGPINQPQHF.

V is TRBV7-6 and J is TRBJ1-5; TRBD1 agrees at 7 bases. V lost 6 bases to trimming and J lost 5 bases; unmatched junction nucleotides: 4. The CDR3 covers 13 residues. CDR1 and CDR2 (germline): SGHVS, FNYEAQ. CDR3 loop: CASSAQGDQPQHF. CDR3 in DNA: TGTGCCAGCAGTGCCCAGGGGGATCAGCCCCAGCATTTT. Full variable domain (outside the CDR3, taken from reference TRBV7-6 and TRBJ1-5): GAGVSQSPRYKVTKRGQDVALRCDPISGHVSLYWYRQALGQGPEFLTYFNYEAQQDKSGLPNDRFSAERPEGSISTLTIQRTEQRDSAMYRCASSAQGDQPQHFGDGTRLSIL.

The V call is TRBV5-1, the J call TRBJ2-2; the match to TRBD1 covers 9 bases. J gave up 0 bases and V 1 base, and 1 base lay outside the gene matches. Germline V gives CDR1 SGHRS, CDR2 YFSETQ. CDR3 length: 16 residues. The CDR3 is CASSLRTGANTGELFF. The CDR3, as DNA: TGCGCCAGCAGCTTGCGGACAGGGGCGAACACCGGGGAGCTGTTTTTT.

This clone was recorded a few times. The chain uses TRBV11-2 and TRBJ1-2, with D possibly TRBD1 on 5 matching bases. V was clipped by 4 bases and J by 7 bases, with 16 bases between them. Germline loops: CDR1 SGHAT, CDR2 FQNNGV. The CDR3 sequence is 14 residues long. The CDR3 is CASSSQLGPRGYTF. As DNA, the CDR3 is TGTGCCAGCAGCTCTCAGTTGGGGCCGCGTGGCTACACCTTC.

This clone has more than one count but fewer than ten. The V call is TRBV23-1, the J call TRBJ1-5; D is uncertain. TRBV23-1 is designated an ORF whose function remains uncertain. Trimming cost V 4 bases and J 2 bases, with 18 bases left between them. The CDR3 sequence is 17 residues long. The CDR3 sequence: CASSPQEAGRGNQPQHF. The CDR3 DNA follows: TGCGCCAGCAGTCCCCAGGAGGCAGGCCGGGGCAATCAGCCCCAGCATTTT.

This clone was seen more than once but under ten times. V and J are TRBV7-3 and TRBJ2-1; 7 bases are a match to TRBD2. Germline trimming cut 1 base from V and 1 base from J; bases unmatched to any gene: 7. Germline CDR1 is SGHTA and CDR2 is FQGTGA. There are 17 residues in the CDR3. The CDR3 region is CASSLRSSGWSYNEQFF. CDR3 DNA: TGTGCCAGCAGCTTAAGAAGTAGCGGGTGGTCCTACAATGAGCAGTTCTTC.

The V call is TRBV29-1, the J call TRBJ1-2; maybe TRBD1 (5 bases). V lost 6 bases and J 6 bases, leaving 14 bases between the germline ends. Looked up from germline, CDR1 is SQVTM and CDR2 is ANQGSEA. The length of the CDR3 is 12 residues. CDR3 DNA: TGCAGCGTCTCAGACAGTGCGGATGGCTACACCTTC. It specifies CSVSDSADGYTF.

A remark on this clone: Other DNA sequences of this sample code for an identical CDR3. V is TRBV2 and J is TRBJ1-2, with D unresolved. V was pared by 2 bases and J by 2 bases, with 3 bases between. CDR1 is SNHLY, CDR2 FYNNEI, per germline. The CDR3 consists of 12 residues. CDR3 protein: CASSEPNYGYTF. For the CDR3, the DNA is TGTGCCAGCAGTGAACCGAACTATGGCTACACCTTC.

This clone was seen a few times. Distinct nucleotide sequences in the sample also encode this CDR3. The chain employs TRBV30 and TRBJ1-2; no clear D gene. The V gene lost 0 bases and the J gene lost 4 bases, with 9 bases spanning the gap. The CDR3 sequence is 13 residues long. Germline CDR1 and CDR2: GTSNPN and SVGIG (reference sequence). The CDR3 loop reads CAWSVPGPYGYTF. The CDR3 nucleotides are TGTGCCTGGAGTGTACCAGGCCCCTATGGCTACACCTTC.

To note about this clone: Additional DNA sequences in this sample encode the identical CDR3. This sequence joins TRBV18 and TRBJ2-7; 7 bases are a match to TRBD1. The germline CDR1 and CDR2 sequences are KGHSH and LQKENI. The CDR3 runs 14 residues. Germline trimming cut 0 bases from V and 4 bases from J; bases unmatched to any gene: 3. CDR3 nucleotides: TGTGCCAGCTCACCACCGGGACAGACTTACGAGCAGTACTTC. Translation gives CASSPPGQTYEQYF.

The chain carries TRBV30 and TRBJ1-3; D might be TRBD1 (5 bases). In germline, CDR1 is GTSNPN, CDR2 SVGIG (reference sequence). The CDR3 is made up of 15 amino acids. Between the trimmed V and J ends, which lost 2 bases and 3 bases, there was a span of 14 bases. CDR3 in amino acids: CAWSPQVGLGNTIYF. The DNA for the CDR3 is TGTGCCTGGAGTCCTCAGGTGGGGCTTGGAAACACCATATATTTT.

This clone occurred a few times. This rearrangement joins TRBV5-1 to TRBJ2-4, with 7 bases that match TRBD1. The CDR3 length is 16 residues. Losses at the gene ends were 4 bases for V and 0 bases for J; bases not matched to a gene: 7. In germline, CDR1 is SGHRS, CDR2 YFSETQ. DNA of the CDR3: TGCGCCAGCAGCCCGCCGGGACAGCTAGCCAAAAACATTCAGTACTTC. It encodes CASSPPGQLAKNIQYF.

This clone turned up a few times. This sequence joins TRBV9 and TRBJ2-3; TRBD2 might be the D (5 bases). From germline, CDR1 is SGDLS and CDR2 YYNGEE. Trimming took 0 bases from V and 5 from J, leaving 10 bases between them. CDR3 length equals 14 residues. In DNA form, the CDR3 reads TGTGCCAGCAGCGTAGCGGGATTGGGAGATACGCAGTATTTT. Encoded protein: CASSVAGLGDTQYF.

This clone was counted between two and nine times. V is TRBV6-1 and J is TRBJ2-1; D is perhaps TRBD2 (6 bases). The CDR3 length is 12 residues. Between the trimmed V and J ends, which lost 3 bases and 12 bases, there was a span of 12 bases. Germline CDR1 and CDR2: MNHNS and SASEGT. The CDR3 reads CASSELEGRQFF. In nucleotides, the CDR3 is TGTGCCAGCAGTGAGCTGGAGGGGCGGCAGTTCTTC.

This CDR3 is CAIRGQGGSETQYF. The CDR3 nucleotides read TGTGCCATCAGAGGACAGGGGGGTTCGGAGACCCAGTACTTC. The chain links TRBV10-3 to TRBJ2-5; 10 bases align to TRBD1. CDR1 ENHRY and CDR2 SYGVKD come from the germline V gene. The length of the CDR3 is 14 residues. V lost 6 bases to trimming and J lost 5 bases; unmatched junction nucleotides: 6.

This chain uses TRBV2 with TRBJ2-2; 8 positions match TRBD2. V was clipped by 3 bases and J by 6 bases; unmatched bases: 12. CDR1 and CDR2 from the germline V gene are SNHLY and FYNNEI. The length of the CDR3 is 17 residues. The DNA for the CDR3 is TGTGCCAGCAGTGAGTTCAGCGGGAGTCTTTCGTCCGGGGAGCTGTTTTTT. It encodes CASSEFSGSLSSGELFF. Filled out from reference TRBV2 and TRBJ2-2, the complete variable domain reads EPEVTQTPSHQVTQMGQEVILRCVPISNHLYFYWYRQILGQKVEFLVSFYNNEISEKSEIFDDQFSVERPDGSNFTLKIRSTKLEDSAMYFCASSEFSGSLSSGELFFGEGSRLTVL.

This clone turned up a few times. The chain is built from TRBV15 and TRBJ2-5, with D perhaps matching TRBD1 (6 bases). The CDR3 has 13 residues. Germline V gene sequence: CDR1 LNHNV, CDR2 YYDKDF (reference sequence). Trimming left V 4 bases short and J 5 bases short, with 11 bases between. CDR3 nucleotides: TGTGCCACCAGCACTGGGGGCCGGGAGACCCAGTACTTC. This gives the protein CATSTGGRETQYF.

The genes are TRBV10-3 and TRBJ2-5, with 9 bases that match TRBD1. The CDR3 length is 15 residues. Unmatched junction bases numbered 9, after V lost 6 bases and J lost 4 bases. Germline V CDR1 and CDR2: ENHRY, SYGVKD. The CDR3 sequence is CAIRIGQGKGETQYF. The CDR3 DNA is TGTGCCATCAGGATTGGACAGGGGAAGGGAGAGACCCAGTACTTC.

V usage is TRBV4-1 and J usage is TRBJ2-3; 12 bases line up with TRBD2. Looked up from germline, CDR1 is MGHRA and CDR2 is YSYEKL. This CDR3 is built from 18 residues. The trim removed 0 bases at V and 5 bases at J, leaving 9 bases unmatched. The DNA of the CDR3 is TGCGCCAGCAGCCAAGACCCCACTAGCGGGAGGTTGATAGATACGCAGTATTTT. Translating it yields CASSQDPTSGRLIDTQYF.

This clone was seen a few times. The chain is built from TRBV30 and TRBJ2-1, with 13 positions matching TRBD2. The CDR3 runs to 21 residues. CDR1 is GTSNPN, CDR2 SVGIG, per germline (reference sequence). Trimming removed 0 bases from V and 0 bases from J; junction bases left unmatched: 14. CDR3 DNA: TGTGCCTGGAGTGTTGCCGGGACTAGCGGGGCCAATATTTACTCCTACAATGAGCAGTTCTTC. Its translation: CAWSVAGTSGANIYSYNEQFF.

This clone was seen only a few times. This chain joins TRBV18 and TRBJ1-2; D not certain. In germline, CDR1 is KGHSH, CDR2 LQKENI. CDR3 length equals 13 residues. Trimming pared 3 bases from V and 5 bases from J, leaving 10 bases between. The CDR3: CASSPPQAYGYTF. As DNA, the CDR3 is TGTGCCAGCTCACCGCCTCAGGCTTATGGCTACACCTTC.

This clone turned up a few times. The chain has TRBV29-1 and TRBJ2-3, with 9 nucleotides matching TRBD1. J was trimmed by 3 bases and V by 7 bases; bases with no gene match: 5. CDR1 and CDR2 from the germline V gene are SQVTM and ANQGSEA. This CDR3 has 13 residues. The CDR3 DNA reads as TGCAGCGCTGGGACAGGGCGGACAGATACGCAGTATTTT. Translation gives CSAGTGRTDTQYF.

The chain recombines TRBV5-1 with TRBJ2-1, with 7 bases fitting TRBD2. Germline V gene lookup returns CDR1 SGHRS and CDR2 YFSETQ. The CDR3 is 14 residues long. Trimming removed 3 bases from V and 7 bases from J; junction bases left unmatched: 7. The CDR3 protein is CASSSRVSGNEQFF. For the CDR3, the DNA is TGCGCCAGCAGCTCCAGGGTTAGCGGGAATGAGCAGTTCTTC.